This T cell receptor beta chain was sequenced during a study of T cell responses to AZD1222 COVID-19 vaccine. Points from the study as a whole: White British ancestry dominated among donors, who included more females, and clonal diversity was possibly underestimated.

Trimming cost V 2 bases and J 7 bases, with 9 bases left between them. The CDR3 runs to 13 residues. Germline CDR1 SGHRS, CDR2 YFSETQ. This clone was counted once. What it binds is unknown. Sequencing used immunoSEQ multiplex PCR; TCRdb keeps in-frame clones, though not all of them. Here the sample spans some 120,000 clones, around 94% being singletons. The receptor comes from an adult in good health. This chain uses TRBV5-1 with TRBJ2-2; D unresolved. The source material was peripheral blood, sampled on day 0 of AZD1222 vaccination. The CDR3 is CASSFTVGGELFF. Here the CDR3 DNA reads TGCGCCAGCAGCTTTACGGTGGGCGGGGAGCTGTTTTTT.